This T cell receptor (beta chain) was captured by sequencing in a study of shared clonotypes between healthy human individuals. About the study: Each donor contributed plates that comprised three CD4 naive, three CD4 memory, two CD8 naive and one CD8 memory.

The test was conducted at deep level. Produced via immunoSEQ multiplex PCR; TCRdb's table is partial and in-frame only. The sample contains about 2,500,000 clones, over 85% of which appear only once. Study findings and constraints: Clonotype sharing across several donors was observed for around 5% of naive CD4 clonotypes.

CDR3 length: 15 residues. The V and J ends lost 4 bases and 3 bases, in that order; junction bases with no gene match: 6. Germline loops: CDR1 MNHNY, CDR2 SVGAGI (reference sequence). The study separated CD4+ cells into CD45RA+ naive and CD45RA-negative memory subsets. Comment on this clone: Its antigen is as yet unknown.

The sequenced sample consisted of naive CD4+ T cells sorted from blood. As to subset: CD45RA+ positively selected. The gene calls are TRBV6-6 and TRBJ2-7, with 10 bases aligning to TRBD2. This receptor was identified in a man between 18 and 35 years old in good health. Written as DNA, the CDR3 is TGTGCCAGCAGTTTAGGCGGACTAGCGGTCTACGAGCAGTACTTC. Translated: CASSLGGLAVYEQYF.